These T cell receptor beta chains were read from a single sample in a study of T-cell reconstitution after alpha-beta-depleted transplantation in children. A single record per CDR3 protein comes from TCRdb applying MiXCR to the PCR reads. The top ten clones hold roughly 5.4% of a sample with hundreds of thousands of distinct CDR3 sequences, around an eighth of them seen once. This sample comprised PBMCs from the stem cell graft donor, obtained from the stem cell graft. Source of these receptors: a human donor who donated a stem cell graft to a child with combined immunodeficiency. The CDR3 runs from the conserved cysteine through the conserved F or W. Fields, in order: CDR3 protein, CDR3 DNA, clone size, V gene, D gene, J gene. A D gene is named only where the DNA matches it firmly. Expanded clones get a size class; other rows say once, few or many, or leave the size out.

CASSTGLASTGELFF | TGTGCCAGTAGTACCGGACTAGCGAGCACCGGGGAGCTGTTTTTT | NA | TRBV19 | TRBD2 | TRBJ2-2
CASSVVAGGSADTQYF | TGTGCCAGCAGCGTAGTAGCGGGGGGATCTGCAGATACGCAGTATTTT | few | TRBV9 | TRBD2 | TRBJ2-3
CASSPDPGLADTGELFF | TGTGCCAGCAGCCCCGACCCAGGACTAGCGGACACCGGGGAGCTGTTTTTT | NA | TRBV5-6 | TRBD2 | TRBJ2-2
CASSFNSDNTEAFF | TGTGCCAGCAGTTTTAATTCGGATAACACTGAAGCTTTCTTT | few | TRBV12-3/TRBV12-4 | NA | TRBJ1-1
CASSFEPGSHNEQFF | TGTGCCAGCAGTTTTGAACCGGGATCCCACAATGAGCAGTTCTTC | NA | TRBV12-3/TRBV12-4 | NA | TRBJ2-1
CASSYTTGSSYEQYF | TGCGCCAGCAGCTACACGACAGGGAGCTCCTACGAGCAGTACTTC | few | TRBV10-2 | TRBD1 | TRBJ2-7
CASSQDLGDGYTF | TGTGCCAGCAGCCAAGATTTGGGTGATGGCTACACCTTC | NA | TRBV4-2 | NA | TRBJ1-2
CASSERGEGDLGYNEQFF | TGTGCCAGCAGTGAACGGGGGGAGGGAGATCTCGGCTACAATGAGCAGTTCTTC | many | TRBV25-1 | TRBD2 | TRBJ2-1
CASSLEGGGVAYEQYF | TGTGCCAGCAGTCTAGAGGGTGGGGGTGTTGCCTACGAGCAGTACTTC | NA | TRBV12-3/TRBV12-4 | NA | TRBJ2-7
CAGRGPDNEQFF | TGCGCCGGACGGGGGCCTGACAATGAGCAGTTCTTC | NA | TRBV5-1 | NA | TRBJ2-1
CATSSPWGQKFF | TGTGCCACCAGTTCCCCTTGGGGACAAAAGTTCTTC | NA | TRBV24-1 | NA | TRBJ2-1
CAWSGGQRYEQYF | TGTGCCTGGAGTGGGGGACAGCGCTACGAGCAGTACTTC | few | TRBV30 | TRBD1 | TRBJ2-7
CASSPIHGPGELFF | TGTGCCAGCAGCCCGATACACGGGCCCGGGGAGCTGTTTTTT | NA | TRBV2 | NA | TRBJ2-2
CASSQGSRGLGANVLTF | TGTGCCAGCAGCCAAGGGAGCAGGGGGCTGGGGGCCAACGTCCTGACTTTC | many | TRBV4-2 | TRBD1 | TRBJ2-6
CASSVSSSGSDYEQYF | TGTGCCAGCAGCGTCAGTTCTAGCGGGAGTGATTACGAGCAGTACTTC | NA | TRBV7-8 | TRBD2 | TRBJ2-7
CSVVAANYEQYF | TGCAGCGTTGTCGCAGCTAATTACGAGCAGTACTTC | NA | TRBV29-1 | NA | TRBJ2-7
CASSTGLAAPEYF | TGTGCCAGCAGCACTGGACTAGCGGCGCCTGAGTACTTC | few | TRBV12-3/TRBV12-4 | TRBD2 | TRBJ2-5
CASSPGQGATNEKLFF | TGTGCCAGCAGCCCGGGACAGGGGGCAACTAATGAAAAACTGTTTTTT | NA | TRBV5-4 | TRBD1 | TRBJ1-4
CASSQERVGSYNEQFF | TGCGCCAGCAGCCAAGAGAGGGTGGGCTCCTACAATGAGCAGTTCTTC | NA | TRBV4-1 | NA | TRBJ2-1
CAWSKDRNTDTQYF | TGTGCCTGGAGTAAGGACAGGAACACAGATACGCAGTATTTT | few | TRBV30 | TRBD1 | TRBJ2-3
CASSQGDIYNEQFF | TGTGCCAGCAGCCAAGGGGACATCTACAATGAGCAGTTCTTC | few | TRBV3-1 | NA | TRBJ2-1
CATRAADQTLRETQYF | TGTGCCACCAGGGCGGCGGACCAAACACTGAGGGAGACCCAGTACTTC | few | TRBV15 | NA | TRBJ2-5
CASSLRGQTYEQYF | TGTGCCAGCAGCTTAAGAGGGCAAACCTACGAGCAGTACTTC | few | TRBV5-4 | NA | TRBJ2-7
CAISGDRGSGKLFF | TGTGCCATCAGTGGGGACAGGGGCTCAGGAAAACTGTTTTTT | NA | TRBV10-3 | TRBD1 | TRBJ1-4
CASSLVGEGRYEQYF | TGCGCCAGCAGCTTGGTCGGGGAAGGTCGGTACGAGCAGTACTTC | few | TRBV5-1 | NA | TRBJ2-7
CASSSPLVRAYNEQFF | TGTGCCAGCAGTTCCCCACTGGTGAGGGCCTACAATGAGCAGTTCTTC | few | TRBV27 | NA | TRBJ2-1
CASSRSSASIYEQYF | TGTGCCAGCAGCCGAAGTTCGGCTAGCATCTACGAGCAGTACTTC | many | TRBV9 | NA | TRBJ2-7
CASSYSHSYEQYF | TGTGCCAGCAGTTACTCCCACTCCTACGAGCAGTACTTC | NA | TRBV6-5 | NA | TRBJ2-7
CASSVGKAGSSYNEQFF | TGTGCCAGCAGTGTTGGGAAAGCGGGGAGCTCCTACAATGAGCAGTTCTTC | many | TRBV2 | TRBD2 | TRBJ2-1
CASSPGSASTDTQYF | TGCGCCAGCAGCCCCGGGAGTGCTAGCACAGATACGCAGTATTTT | many | TRBV5-1 | NA | TRBJ2-3
CASSLEGDSYNSPLHF | TGTGCCAGCAGCTTAGAGGGTGACTCCTATAATTCACCCCTCCACTTT | few | TRBV13 | NA | TRBJ1-6
CASSKGRGNSYEQYF | TGTGCCAGCAGCAAGGGACGGGGGAACTCCTACGAGCAGTACTTC | few | TRBV12-3/TRBV12-4 | NA | TRBJ2-7
CASSRMGTVSDTQYF | TGTGCCAGCAGCCGGATGGGGACCGTTTCGGATACGCAGTATTTT | NA | TRBV7-9 | NA | TRBJ2-3
CASSESASGGARDTQYF | TGTGCCAGCAGTGAATCGGCTAGCGGGGGGGCCAGAGATACGCAGTATTTT | NA | TRBV25-1 | TRBD2 | TRBJ2-3
CASSTRGPAGGYTF | TGTGCCAGCAGTACTCGAGGACCGGCGGGCGGCTACACCTTC | many | TRBV12-3/TRBV12-4 | NA | TRBJ1-2
CASSWIPSYEQYF | TGCGCCAGCAGCTGGATCCCTTCCTACGAGCAGTACTTC | few | TRBV5-1 | NA | TRBJ2-7
CASSQELLGSGELFF | TGCGCCAGCAGCCAAGAGCTTCTTGGTTCCGGGGAGCTGTTTTTT | NA | TRBV4-3 | NA | TRBJ2-2
CASSQDGRSYNEQFF | TGTGCCAGCAGCCAAGACGGGCGCTCCTACAATGAGCAGTTCTTC | many | TRBV5-6 | NA | TRBJ2-1
CASSPGGRSQNTEAFF | TGTGCCAGCAGCCCCGGAGGACGAAGCCAGAACACTGAAGCTTTCTTT | few | TRBV12-3/TRBV12-4 | NA | TRBJ1-1
CASTPTEAAYNEQFF | TGTGCCAGCACCCCCACCGAGGCAGCATACAATGAGCAGTTCTTC | many | TRBV6-1 | NA | TRBJ2-1
CASSPGPLFSYEQYF | TGTGCCAGCAGTCCCGGGCCCTTGTTCTCCTACGAGCAGTACTTC | many | TRBV12-3/TRBV12-4 | NA | TRBJ2-7
CSIPEVDSYGYTF | TGCAGCATACCCGAGGTGGACAGTTATGGCTACACCTTC | NA | TRBV29-1 | NA | TRBJ1-2
CASSHQGQGAVQTQYF | TGTGCCAGCAGCCACCAGGGACAGGGGGCCGTACAGACCCAGTACTTC | NA | TRBV6-1 | TRBD1 | TRBJ2-5
CASSYIMVGGTYNEQFF | TGTGCCAGCAGTTATATCATGGTCGGCGGGACTTACAATGAGCAGTTCTTC | few | TRBV6-2/TRBV6-3 | NA | TRBJ2-1
CASSLAGDRVEETQYF | TGTGCCAGCAGCTTAGCAGGGGATCGAGTGGAAGAGACCCAGTACTTC | few | TRBV7-9 | NA | TRBJ2-5
CASIPGQGAYGELFF | TGTGCCAGCATCCCCGGACAGGGGGCATACGGGGAGCTGTTTTTT | many | TRBV6-5 | TRBD1 | TRBJ2-2